The 20 T cell receptor beta chains below were found in one sample sequenced in a study of T cell responses to AZD1222 COVID-19 vaccine. TCRdb's copy holds only in-frame clones and misses some; the assay was immunoSEQ multiplex PCR. This repertoire shows tens of thousands of clones, roughly 91% found once; its top ten account for less than 25%. The sequencing used peripheral blood, collected on day 0 of AZD1222 vaccination. These receptors originate from an adult in good health.

The chain recombines TRBV10-3 with TRBJ2-3; D is perhaps TRBD2 (7 bases). Germline V CDR1 and CDR2: ENHRY, SYGVKD. This CDR3 spans 14 amino acids. V lost 3 bases and J 2 bases, leaving 9 bases between the germline ends. The CDR3 DNA reads as TGTGCCATCAGTGAAGGGGGGGCCACAGATACGCAGTATTTT. It translates to CAISEGGATDTQYF.

V usage is TRBV6-1 and J usage is TRBJ1-1; D is ambiguous. Germline lookup yields CDR1 MNHNS and CDR2 SASEGT. The V end was cut by 1 base, the J end by 3 bases, with 6 bases between. The CDR3 consists of 13 residues. The CDR3 coding sequence is TGTGCCAGCAGTGAAGTGGCCTACACTGAAGCTTTCTTT. Its translation: CASSEVAYTEAFF.

V usage is TRBV7-6 and J usage is TRBJ1-3; the D is unclear. V was cut by 6 bases and J by 1 base, with 13 bases left in between. The CDR3 totals 15 residues. Germline CDR1 is SGHVS and CDR2 is FNYEAQ. Here the CDR3 DNA reads TGTGCCAGCAGACCTGAAGGGCCTTCTGGAAACACCATATATTTT. It yields the protein CASRPEGPSGNTIYF.

CDR3 sequence (DNA): TGTGCCAGTGGGGGGGACAGGCGGCAAGAGACCCAGTACTTC. Translation: CASGGDRRQETQYF. The rearrangement links TRBV19 to TRBJ2-5; possibly TRBD1 for D (8 bases). Germline V gene sequence: CDR1 LNHDA, CDR2 SQIVND (reference sequence). V was clipped by 8 bases and J by 2 bases, with 15 bases between them. The CDR3 totals 14 residues.

The V and J genes are TRBV7-9 and TRBJ1-2, with a possible D match to TRBD1 (5 bases). CDR3 length: 13 amino acids. The V and J ends lost 8 bases and 4 bases respectively, with 14 bases between them. From germline, CDR1 is SEHNR and CDR2 FQNEAQ (reference sequence). The CDR3: CASGSSQGYGYTF. CDR3 DNA sequence: TGTGCCAGCGGCTCTTCGCAGGGCTATGGCTACACCTTC.

This chain's CDR3 is CATYLTEAFF. The CDR3 nucleotides are TGTGCCACCTATCTCACTGAAGCTTTCTTT. The chain carries TRBV19 and TRBJ1-1; unclear D gene. The CDR3 sequence is 10 residues long. The germline CDR1 and CDR2 sequences are LNHDA and SQIVND (reference sequence). V dropped 10 bases and J dropped 4 bases, with 7 bases sitting between them.

The V and J genes are TRBV27 and TRBJ2-7; 9 bases line up with TRBD1. The CDR3 contains 14 residues. Germline V gene data show CDR1 as MNHEY and CDR2 as SMNVEV (reference sequence). J gave up 1 base and V 5 bases, and 3 bases lay outside the gene matches. CDR3 residues: CASSRTGESYEQYF. In nucleotides, the CDR3 is TGTGCCAGCAGTCGGACAGGGGAATCCTACGAGCAGTACTTC.

The chain is built from TRBV27 and TRBJ1-1; a weak D match, TRBD1 (5 bases). The germline gives CDR1 MNHEY, CDR2 SMNVEV (reference sequence). V was shortened by 6 bases and J by 3 bases, with 14 bases between the two germline ends. The CDR3 covers 14 residues. The DNA of the CDR3 is TGTGCCAGCAGCCCCAACAGGAGGGACACTGAAGCTTTCTTT. Translating it yields CASSPNRRDTEAFF.

The V gene is TRBV2, the J gene TRBJ1-6, with D possibly matching TRBD1 (5 bases). This CDR3 region has 15 residues. Per the germline V gene, CDR1 is SNHLY and CDR2 is FYNNEI. The germline V and J ends were trimmed by 4 bases and 7 bases, with 14 bases remaining between them. The CDR3 sequence is CASSGRAPGNSPLHF. As DNA, the CDR3 is TGTGCCAGCAGTGGGCGGGCCCCAGGGAATTCACCCCTCCACTTT.

CDR3: CASSSGTDPYGYTF. Written as DNA, the CDR3 is TGTGCCAGCAGCTCGGGGACAGATCCCTATGGCTACACCTTC. The chain uses TRBV5-4 and TRBJ1-2; 7 nucleotides agree with TRBD1. V dropped 3 bases and J dropped 4; count of bases not matched to a gene: 6. Germline CDR1 SGHNT, CDR2 YYREEE (reference sequence). The CDR3 is 14 amino acids.

The CDR3 DNA follows: TGTGCCAGCAGCTTAATGGCCAGGGGGCTTGATTCACCCCTCCACTTT. This gives the protein CASSLMARGLDSPLHF. The chain uses TRBV7-3 and TRBJ1-6; TRBD1 aligns across 8 bases. V lost 1 base and J lost 8; bases outside the gene matches: 7. CDR1 is SGHTA and CDR2 is FQGTGA in the germline V gene. The CDR3 runs to 16 residues.

The J gene is TRBJ1-5, the V gene TRBV6-1; D ambiguous. Germline values: CDR1 MNHNS, CDR2 SASEGT. The CDR3 covers 15 residues. Trimming shortened V by 1 base and J by 5 bases, and 12 bases separated the two germline ends. In DNA, the CDR3 is TGTGCCAGCAGTGAAGGGACCCCAGGCCATCAGCCCCAGCATTTT. Its translation: CASSEGTPGHQPQHF.

The chain joins TRBV7-9 to TRBJ2-3; a possible D gene is TRBD1 (5 bases). Germline loops: CDR1 SEHNR, CDR2 FQNEAQ (reference sequence). The V end lost 3 bases, the J end lost 2 bases, and 9 bases lay between the germline ends. CDR3 length equals 14 residues. The CDR3 coding sequence is TGTGCCAGCAGCTTGACAGTTAACACAGATACGCAGTATTTT. Protein product: CASSLTVNTDTQYF.

This CDR3 is CASSSHLLAGGTDTQYF. The DNA of the CDR3 is TGTGCCAGCAGTTCCCATCTACTAGCGGGGGGAACAGATACGCAGTATTTT. The chain joins TRBV5-4 to TRBJ2-3; 12 bases fit TRBD2. The CDR3 has 17 residues. The germline gives CDR1 SGHNT, CDR2 YYREEE (reference sequence). V dropped 5 bases and J dropped 3; count of bases not matched to a gene: 10.

This clone was seen only once. This sequence joins TRBV24-1 and TRBJ2-7; D possibly uses TRBD1 or TRBD2 (6 bases each). CDR1 is KGHDR, CDR2 SFDVKD, per germline. Trimming took off 9 bases at V and 2 bases at J, with 13 bases between the two ends. CDR3 size: 13 residues. This chain's CDR3 is CATAKGGAYEQYF. In DNA, the CDR3 is TGTGCCACCGCTAAGGGGGGAGCCTACGAGCAGTACTTC.

This chain uses TRBV6-2 or TRBV6-3 with TRBJ1-5; perhaps TRBD1 as D (5 bases). Germline V lookup: CDR1 MNHEY, CDR2 SVGEGT. V was clipped by 6 bases and J by 7 bases, with 19 bases between them. This CDR3 contains 15 residues. The CDR3: CASSPWTVGRQPQHF. CDR3 coding DNA: TGTGCCAGCAGCCCCTGGACGGTGGGGCGCCAGCCCCAGCATTTT.

This clone appeared a few times. The rearrangement uses TRBV5-6 and TRBJ1-1; D gene uncertain. V was clipped by 4 bases and J by 4 bases, with 11 bases between them. Germline assignment: CDR1 SGHDT and CDR2 YYEEEE. The CDR3 extends over 13 amino acids. The CDR3 loop reads CASSPAPGTEAFF. The CDR3 nucleotides read TGTGCCAGCAGCCCTGCTCCGGGCACTGAAGCTTTCTTT.

In this sample, this clone turned up once. The chain has TRBV30 and TRBJ1-6, with D uncertain. Trimming pared 1 base from V and 8 bases from J, leaving 6 bases between. The CDR3 has 12 amino acids. The germline CDR1 and CDR2 sequences are GTSNPN and SVGIG (reference sequence). CDR3 loop: CAWSDTDSPLHF. The CDR3, as DNA: TGTGCCTGGAGTGATACGGATTCACCCCTCCACTTT.

As DNA, the CDR3 is TGTGCCAGCACTACCATGACAGGGGGTAACACTGAAGCTTTCTTT. It codes for CASTTMTGGNTEAFF. The chain carries TRBV6-5 and TRBJ1-1; 9 positions agree with TRBD1. The germline V gene has CDR1 MNHEY and CDR2 SVGAGI. The CDR3 spans 15 residues. V shed 7 bases and J 2 bases; nucleotides not matched to a gene: 8.

The chain uses TRBV19 and TRBJ2-7, with D hard to call. CDR1 is LNHDA and CDR2 is SQIVND in the germline V gene (reference sequence). This CDR3 is built from 12 residues. Trimming left V 5 bases short and J 5 bases short, with 10 bases between. This chain's CDR3 is CASSFLGDEQYF. The DNA of the CDR3 is TGTGCCAGTAGTTTTTTAGGAGACGAGCAGTACTTC.